A selection of T cell receptor beta chains follows, all from one sample in a study of OX40 agonist ivuxolimab in advanced cancers. Clones were sequenced by immunoSEQ multiplex PCR, and TCRdb holds only the in-frame ones, with some missing. The repertoire holds under 55,000 clones, with around 82% as singletons. The sample consisted of CD4+ or CD8+ T cells sorted from blood, taken in a trial of the OX40 agonist ivuxolimab. These receptors originate from an adult with an advanced solid tumor such as melanoma, head and neck, liver or kidney cancer. The CDR3 runs from the conserved cysteine through the conserved F or W. D genes are given only for firm matches. Clone size is not always given. Where it is, it says once, few, many or a class for expanded clones.

V: TRBV6-6; size: .; J: TRBJ1-1; D: .; CDR3: CASSYEPEAFF; DNA: TGTGCCAGCAGTTACGAGCCTGAAGCTTTCTTT
V: TRBV2; size: few; J: TRBJ2-1; D: TRBD2; CDR3: CASSEGGLAGPPNRLSYNEQFF; DNA: TGTGCCAGCAGTGAAGGGGGACTAGCGGGGCCCCCAAATCGCCTCTCCTACAATGAGCAGTTCTTC
V: TRBV4-1; size: few; J: TRBJ2-3; D: .; CDR3: CASSRPGTSTDTQYF; DNA: TGCGCCAGCAGCCGGCCGGGCACAAGCACAGATACGCAGTATTTT
V: TRBV2; size: .; J: TRBJ2-1; D: TRBD2; CDR3: CASSFPGLAGLEQFF; DNA: TGTGCCAGCAGTTTTCCGGGACTAGCGGGTCTTGAGCAGTTCTTC
V: TRBV10-3; size: .; J: TRBJ2-5; D: .; CDR3: CAISAQETQYF; DNA: TGTGCCATCAGTGCCCAAGAGACCCAGTACTTC
V: TRBV15; size: .; J: TRBJ2-1; D: .; CDR3: CATSRDEGGSYNEQFF; DNA: TGTGCCACCAGCAGAGACGAGGGGGGATCCTACAATGAGCAGTTCTTC
V: TRBV10-2; size: once; J: TRBJ2-5; D: TRBD2; CDR3: CASSASGFKETQYF; DNA: TGCGCCAGCAGTGCTAGCGGGTTCAAGGAGACCCAGTACTTC
V: TRBV5-1; size: .; J: TRBJ1-1; D: .; CDR3: CASSLEGREGTEAFF; DNA: TGCGCCAGCAGCTTGGAGGGGCGGGAAGGCACTGAAGCTTTCTTT
V: TRBV18; size: .; J: TRBJ1-2; D: TRBD1; CDR3: CASSPDRAYGYTF; DNA: TGTGCCAGCTCACCCGACAGGGCGTACGGCTACACCTTC
V: TRBV6-1; size: .; J: TRBJ1-5; D: .; CDR3: CASEGGDSNQPQHF; DNA: TGTGCCAGCGAGGGGGGAGATAGCAATCAGCCCCAGCATTTT
V: TRBV19; size: .; J: TRBJ1-2; D: TRBD1; CDR3: CASSMSGGNYGYTF; DNA: TGTGCCAGTAGTATGTCAGGGGGAAACTATGGCTACACCTTC
V: TRBV27; size: .; J: TRBJ2-3; D: .; CDR3: CASSLVGGLITDTQYF; DNA: TGTGCCAGCAGTTTAGTCGGGGGGCTAATCACAGATACGCAGTATTTT
V: TRBV19; size: .; J: TRBJ2-5; D: TRBD1; CDR3: CASTPRTGHWYF; DNA: TGTGCCAGTACCCCAAGGACAGGCCACTGGTACTTC
V: TRBV15; size: few; J: TRBJ2-1; D: .; CDR3: CATSREEGEQFF; DNA: TGTGCCACCAGCAGAGAAGAGGGGGAGCAGTTCTTC
V: TRBV6-5; size: .; J: TRBJ2-7; D: .; CDR3: CASSYSGGEQYF; DNA: TGTGCCAGCAGTTACTCAGGGGGCGAGCAGTACTTC
V: TRBV28; size: .; J: TRBJ1-1; D: .; CDR3: CASRQPTKAFF; DNA: TGTGCCAGCAGACAACCGACCAAAGCTTTCTTT
V: TRBV15; size: few; J: TRBJ2-5; D: .; CDR3: CATRTGARDRETQYF; DNA: TGTGCCACCAGAACGGGGGCGAGGGATAGAGAGACCCAGTACTTC
V: TRBV25-1; size: .; J: TRBJ2-5; D: .; CDR3: CASSEWGRAQETQYF; DNA: TGTGCCAGCAGTGAATGGGGACGGGCCCAAGAGACCCAGTACTTC
V: TRBV7-8; size: .; J: TRBJ1-1; D: .; CDR3: CASSLDRGARTEAFF; DNA: TGTGCCAGCAGCTTAGATCGGGGGGCGCGTACTGAAGCTTTCTTT
V: TRBV6-5; size: .; J: TRBJ2-7; D: .; CDR3: CASSPGHLSYEQYF; DNA: TGTGCCAGCAGCCCGGGACACCTCTCCTACGAGCAGTACTTC
V: TRBV29-1; size: .; J: TRBJ2-7; D: .; CDR3: CSVATGRNEQYF; DNA: TGCAGCGTTGCGACAGGGAGGAACGAGCAGTACTTC
V: TRBV6-1; size: .; J: TRBJ1-2; D: .; CDR3: CASSESGSGGYTF; DNA: TGTGCCAGCAGTGAATCAGGTTCTGGCGGCTACACCTTC
V: TRBV2; size: .; J: TRBJ2-5; D: .; CDR3: CASSVRGTQYF; DNA: TGTGCCAGCAGTGTCCGGGGGACCCAGTACTTC
V: TRBV19; size: .; J: TRBJ2-1; D: TRBD2; CDR3: CASSIRLGLAGSNEQFF; DNA: TGTGCCAGTAGTATTCGACTAGGACTAGCGGGGAGCAATGAGCAGTTCTTC
V: TRBV29-1; size: once; J: TRBJ2-7; D: .; CDR3: CSATKSQVYEQYF; DNA: TGCAGCGCCACCAAGAGCCAGGTCTACGAGCAGTACTTC
V: TRBV4-1; size: .; J: TRBJ2-7; D: TRBD1; CDR3: CASSLWGTGPYEQYF; DNA: TGCGCCAGCAGCCTCTGGGGGACAGGGCCCTACGAGCAGTACTTC
V: TRBV6-6; size: once; J: TRBJ2-2; D: .; CDR3: CASSWLRTNTGELFF; DNA: TGTGCCAGCAGTTGGTTACGGACGAACACTGGGGAGCTGTTTTTT
V: TRBV7-9; size: .; J: TRBJ2-1; D: .; CDR3: CASSFGTFLNRDSNEQFF; DNA: TGTGCCAGCAGCTTCGGGACGTTTCTAAACAGGGATTCCAATGAGCAGTTCTTC
V: TRBV27; size: .; J: TRBJ2-7; D: .; CDR3: CASSNPGRPLGEQYF; DNA: TGTGCCAGCAGTAACCCGGGACGCCCGCTGGGAGAGCAGTACTTC
V: TRBV27; size: .; J: TRBJ2-7; D: TRBD2; CDR3: CASSSYLGGGRYEQYF; DNA: TGTGCCAGCAGTTCTTACCTCGGGGGGGGCCGTTACGAGCAGTACTTC
V: TRBV6-5; size: few; J: TRBJ1-2; D: TRBD1; CDR3: CASSYFQGGSGYTF; DNA: TGTGCCAGCAGTTACTTCCAGGGGGGAAGTGGCTACACCTTC
V: TRBV6-5; size: medium-sized; J: TRBJ2-1; D: .; CDR3: CASSYSVVGGDEQFF; DNA: TGTGCCAGCAGTTACTCGGTTGTGGGGGGTGATGAGCAGTTCTTC
V: TRBV7-6; size: .; J: TRBJ1-6; D: TRBD1; CDR3: CASSLVSGNRGYNSPLHF; DNA: TGTGCCAGCAGCTTAGTATCGGGGAACAGGGGTTATAATTCACCCCTCCACTTT